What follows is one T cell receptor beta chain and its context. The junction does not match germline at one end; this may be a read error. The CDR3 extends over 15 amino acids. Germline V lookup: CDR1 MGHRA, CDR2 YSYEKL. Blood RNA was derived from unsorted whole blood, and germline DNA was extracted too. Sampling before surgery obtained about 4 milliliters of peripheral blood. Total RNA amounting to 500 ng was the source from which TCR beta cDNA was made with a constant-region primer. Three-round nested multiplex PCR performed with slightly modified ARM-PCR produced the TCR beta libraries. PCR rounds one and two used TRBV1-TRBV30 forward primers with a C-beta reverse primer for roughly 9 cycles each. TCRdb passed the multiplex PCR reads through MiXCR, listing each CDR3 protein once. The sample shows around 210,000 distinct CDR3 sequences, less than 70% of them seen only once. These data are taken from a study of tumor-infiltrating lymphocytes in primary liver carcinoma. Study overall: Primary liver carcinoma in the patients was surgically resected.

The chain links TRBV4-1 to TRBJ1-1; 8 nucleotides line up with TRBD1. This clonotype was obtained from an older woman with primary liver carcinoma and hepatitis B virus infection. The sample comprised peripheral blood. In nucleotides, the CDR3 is TGCGCCAGCAGCCCCCGGACAGGGAAGGATACCGAAGCTCCCTTT. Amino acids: CASSPRTGKDTEAPF.